This record looks at one TCR beta chain sequence and its context. Its antigen is unknown. At one end the junction does not follow the germline gene, possibly because of a read error. Germline values: CDR1 SNHLY, CDR2 FYNNEI. CDR3 length equals 11 residues. This sample stems from a study of blood T cells in healthy people across ages. Study-level findings and limits: Higher diversity and more naive CD4+ cells were features of long-lived donors, compared to aged donors.

The second PCR ran roughly 7 to 12 cycles with a sample-barcoded 5' primer and J-beta primers. TCRdb called the 5' RACE reads again in MiXCR, with one record for every CDR3 protein. The sample carries about 760,000 distinct CDR3 sequences, around 25% recorded once. These data were likewise used in another study, on T cells of mothers and their children. In that study: Three healthy Caucasian mothers and their six children donated.

The clonotype was recovered from a boy between 10 and 17 years old in good health. The V call is TRBV2, the J call TRBJ2-5; maybe TRBD2 (5 bases). Sequenced sample: blood. The CDR3: CASSESWEQLF. In nucleotides, the CDR3 is TGTGCCAGCAGTGAATCTTGGGAGCAGCTCTTC. The whole variable domain, filled in from reference TRBV2 and TRBJ2-5, reads EPEVTQTPSHQVTQMGQEVILRCVPISNHLYFYWYRQILGQKVEFLVSFYNNEISEKSEIFDDQFSVERPDGSNFTLKIRSTKLEDSAMYFCASSESWEQLFGPGTRLLVL.